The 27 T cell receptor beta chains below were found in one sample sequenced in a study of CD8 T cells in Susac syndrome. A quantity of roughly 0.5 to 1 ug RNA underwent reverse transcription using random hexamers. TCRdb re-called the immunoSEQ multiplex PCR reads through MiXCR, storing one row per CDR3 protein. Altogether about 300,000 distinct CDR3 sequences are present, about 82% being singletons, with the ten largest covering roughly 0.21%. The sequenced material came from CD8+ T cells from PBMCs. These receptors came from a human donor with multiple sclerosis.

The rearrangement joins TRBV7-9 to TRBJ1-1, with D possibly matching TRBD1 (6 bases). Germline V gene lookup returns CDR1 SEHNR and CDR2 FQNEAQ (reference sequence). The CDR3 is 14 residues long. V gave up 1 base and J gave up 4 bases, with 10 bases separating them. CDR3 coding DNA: TGTGCCAGCAGCTTAGTTCAGGGGACCACTGAAGCTTTCTTT. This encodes CASSLVQGTTEAFF.

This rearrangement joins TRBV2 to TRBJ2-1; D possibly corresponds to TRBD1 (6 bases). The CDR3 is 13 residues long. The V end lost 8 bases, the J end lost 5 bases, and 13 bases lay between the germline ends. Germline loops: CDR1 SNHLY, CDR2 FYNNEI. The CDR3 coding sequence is TGTGCCAGCGGTTCCGGGACAAACAATGAGCAGTTCTTC. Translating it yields CASGSGTNNEQFF.

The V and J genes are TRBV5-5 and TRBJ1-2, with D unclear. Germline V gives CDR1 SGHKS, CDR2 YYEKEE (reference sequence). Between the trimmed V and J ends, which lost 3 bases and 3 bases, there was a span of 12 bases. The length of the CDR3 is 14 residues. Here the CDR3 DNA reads TGTGCCAGCAGCTCTTCATGGGAAGACTATGGCTACACCTTC. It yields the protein CASSSSWEDYGYTF. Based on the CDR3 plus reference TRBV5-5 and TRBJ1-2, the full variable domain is DAGVTQSPTHLIKTRGQQVTLRCSPISGHKSVSWYQQVLGQGPQFIFQYYEKEERGRGNFPDRFSARQFPNYSSELNVNALLLGDSALYLCASSSSWEDYGYTFGSGTRLTVV.

The CDR3 sequence: CASSVRLAGAEEQYF. The CDR3 region has the DNA TGTGCCAGCAGTGTAAGACTAGCGGGAGCGGAAGAGCAGTACTTC. J is TRBJ2-7 and V is TRBV28, with TRBD2 identical over 12 bases. The V and J ends lost 5 bases and 7 bases, in that order; junction bases with no gene match: 9. The CDR3 sequence is 15 residues long. Germline V gene lookup returns CDR1 MDHEN and CDR2 SYDVKM.

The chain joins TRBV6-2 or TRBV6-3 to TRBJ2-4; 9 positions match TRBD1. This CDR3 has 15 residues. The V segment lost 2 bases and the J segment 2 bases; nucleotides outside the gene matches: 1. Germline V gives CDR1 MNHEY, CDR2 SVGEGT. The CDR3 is CASSYDRGSKNIQYF. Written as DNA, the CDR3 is TGTGCCAGCAGTTACGACAGGGGGTCCAAAAACATTCAGTACTTC.

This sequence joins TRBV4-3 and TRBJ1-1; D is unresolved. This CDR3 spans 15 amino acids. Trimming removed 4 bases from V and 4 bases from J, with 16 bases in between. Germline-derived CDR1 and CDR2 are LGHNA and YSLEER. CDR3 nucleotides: TGCGCCAGCAGCCCGTTGACCCTCCAGCGCACTGAAGCTTTCTTT. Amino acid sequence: CASSPLTLQRTEAFF.

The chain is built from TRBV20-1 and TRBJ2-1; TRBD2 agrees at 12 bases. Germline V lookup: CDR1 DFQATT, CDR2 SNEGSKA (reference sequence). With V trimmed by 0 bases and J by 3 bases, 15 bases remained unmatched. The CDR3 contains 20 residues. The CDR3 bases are TGCAGTGCTAGAGATCGGGGTAAACTAGCGGGAGGTATTGACTACAATGAGCAGTTCTTC. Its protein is CSARDRGKLAGGIDYNEQFF.

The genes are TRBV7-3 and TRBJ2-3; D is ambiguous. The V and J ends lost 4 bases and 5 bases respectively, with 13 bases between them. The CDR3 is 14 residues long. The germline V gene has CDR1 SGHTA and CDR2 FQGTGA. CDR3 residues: CASSSLTGGDTQYF. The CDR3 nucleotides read TGTGCCAGCAGCTCCTTAACGGGTGGAGATACGCAGTATTTT.

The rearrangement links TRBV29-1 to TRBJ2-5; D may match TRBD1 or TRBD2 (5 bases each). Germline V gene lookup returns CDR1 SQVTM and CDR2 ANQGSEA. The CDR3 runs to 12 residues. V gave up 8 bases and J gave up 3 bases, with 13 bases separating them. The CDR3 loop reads CSTEGLEETQYF. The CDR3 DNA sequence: TGCAGCACTGAGGGGCTCGAAGAGACCCAGTACTTC.

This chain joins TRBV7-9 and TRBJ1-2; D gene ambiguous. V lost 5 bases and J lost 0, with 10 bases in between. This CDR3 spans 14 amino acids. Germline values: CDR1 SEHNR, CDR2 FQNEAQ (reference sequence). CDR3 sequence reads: CASSLVAPNYGYTF. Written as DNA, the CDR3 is TGTGCCAGCAGCCTAGTCGCGCCTAACTATGGCTACACCTTC.

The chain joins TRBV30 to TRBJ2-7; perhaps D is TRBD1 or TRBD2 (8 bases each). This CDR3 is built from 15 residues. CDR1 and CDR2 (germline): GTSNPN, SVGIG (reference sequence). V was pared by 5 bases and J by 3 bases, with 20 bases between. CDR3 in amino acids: CAWAGGSGRGYEQYF. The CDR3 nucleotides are TGTGCCTGGGCAGGGGGCAGCGGGAGAGGCTACGAGCAGTACTTC.

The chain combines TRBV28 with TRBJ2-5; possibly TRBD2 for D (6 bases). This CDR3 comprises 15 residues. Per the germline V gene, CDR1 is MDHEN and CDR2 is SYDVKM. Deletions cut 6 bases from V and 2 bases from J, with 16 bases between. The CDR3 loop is CASRLTLAEQETQYF. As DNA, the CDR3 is TGTGCCAGCAGATTAACCTTAGCGGAGCAAGAGACCCAGTACTTC.

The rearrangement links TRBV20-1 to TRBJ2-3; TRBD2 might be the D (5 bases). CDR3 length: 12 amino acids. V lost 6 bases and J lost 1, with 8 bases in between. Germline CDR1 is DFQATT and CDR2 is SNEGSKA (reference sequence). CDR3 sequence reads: CSAGLGTDTQYF. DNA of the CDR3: TGCAGTGCCGGACTTGGCACAGATACGCAGTATTTT.

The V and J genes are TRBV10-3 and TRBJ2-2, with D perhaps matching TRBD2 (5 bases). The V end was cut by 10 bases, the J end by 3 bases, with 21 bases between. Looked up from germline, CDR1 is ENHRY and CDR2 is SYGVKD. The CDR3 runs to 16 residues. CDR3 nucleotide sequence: TGTGCCACACGTCTCACAACCTCGGAGGACACCGGGGAGCTGTTTTTT. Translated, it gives CATRLTTSEDTGELFF.

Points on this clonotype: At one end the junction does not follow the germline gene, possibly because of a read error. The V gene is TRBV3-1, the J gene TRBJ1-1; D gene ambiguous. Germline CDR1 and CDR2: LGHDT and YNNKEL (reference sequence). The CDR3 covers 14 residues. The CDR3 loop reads CASSLDPGSTEAFF. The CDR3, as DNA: TGTGCCAGCAGCCTAGATCCGGGGAGCACTGAGGCTTTCTTT.

The CDR3 DNA is TGTGCCAGCAGCTTAGCTTCCCGACAGGGGAATCAGCCCCAGCATTTT. This encodes CASSLASRQGNQPQHF. The chain uses TRBV7-6 and TRBJ1-5; 8 bases line up with TRBD1. V lost 0 bases, J lost 4 bases, and 5 bases stayed unmatched. The CDR3 totals 16 residues. CDR1 is SGHVS and CDR2 is FNYEAQ in the germline V gene.

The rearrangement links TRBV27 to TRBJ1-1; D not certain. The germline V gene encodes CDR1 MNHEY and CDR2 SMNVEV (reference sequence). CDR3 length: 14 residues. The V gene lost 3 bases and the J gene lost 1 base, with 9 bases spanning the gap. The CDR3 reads CASSFEAQNTEAFF. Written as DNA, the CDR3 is TGTGCCAGCAGTTTTGAGGCACAGAACACTGAAGCTTTCTTT.

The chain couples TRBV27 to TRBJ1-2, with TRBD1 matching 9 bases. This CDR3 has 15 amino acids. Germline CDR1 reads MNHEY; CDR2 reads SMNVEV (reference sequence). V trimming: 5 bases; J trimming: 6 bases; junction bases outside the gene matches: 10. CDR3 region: CASSATGGGGNGYTF. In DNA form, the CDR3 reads TGTGCCAGCAGTGCTACAGGGGGCGGTGGAAATGGCTACACCTTC.

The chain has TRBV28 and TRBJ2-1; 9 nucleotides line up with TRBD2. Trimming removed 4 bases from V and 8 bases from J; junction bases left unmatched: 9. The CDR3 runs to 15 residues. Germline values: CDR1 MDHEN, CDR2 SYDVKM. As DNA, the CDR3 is TGTGCCAGCAGTTCCTCCGGGACTAGCATGTATGAGCAGTTCTTC. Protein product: CASSSSGTSMYEQFF.

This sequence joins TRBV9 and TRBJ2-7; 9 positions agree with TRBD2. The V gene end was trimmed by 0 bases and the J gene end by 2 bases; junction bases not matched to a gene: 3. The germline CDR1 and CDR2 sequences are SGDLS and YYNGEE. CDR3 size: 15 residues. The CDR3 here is CASSVGTSATYEQYF. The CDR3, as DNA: TGTGCCAGCAGCGTAGGGACTAGCGCCACCTACGAGCAGTACTTC.

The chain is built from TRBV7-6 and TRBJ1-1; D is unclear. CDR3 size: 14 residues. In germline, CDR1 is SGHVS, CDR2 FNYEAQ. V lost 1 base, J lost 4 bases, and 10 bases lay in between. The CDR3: CASSLEGFGTEAFF. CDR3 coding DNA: TGTGCCAGCAGCTTAGAGGGATTCGGCACTGAAGCTTTCTTT.

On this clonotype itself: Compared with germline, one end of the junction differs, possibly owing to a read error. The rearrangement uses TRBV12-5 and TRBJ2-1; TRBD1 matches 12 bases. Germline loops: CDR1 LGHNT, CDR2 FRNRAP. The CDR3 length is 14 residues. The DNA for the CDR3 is TGTGCTAGTGGATTGGGACAGGGGGCGGATGAGCAGTTCTTC. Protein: CASGLGQGADEQFF.

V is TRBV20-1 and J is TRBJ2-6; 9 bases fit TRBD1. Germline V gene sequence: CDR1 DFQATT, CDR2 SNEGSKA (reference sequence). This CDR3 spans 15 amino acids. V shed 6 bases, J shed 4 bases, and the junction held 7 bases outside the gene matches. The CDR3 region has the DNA TGCAGTGCCGACAGGGGGATGAGAGGGGCCAACGTCCTGACTTTC. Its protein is CSADRGMRGANVLTF.

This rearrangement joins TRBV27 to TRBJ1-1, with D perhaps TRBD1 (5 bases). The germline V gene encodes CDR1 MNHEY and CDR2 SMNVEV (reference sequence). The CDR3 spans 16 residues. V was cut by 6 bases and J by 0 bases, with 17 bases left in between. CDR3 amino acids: CASRLKWGRMNTEAFF. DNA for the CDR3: TGTGCCAGCAGACTTAAATGGGGCAGGATGAACACTGAAGCTTTCTTT.

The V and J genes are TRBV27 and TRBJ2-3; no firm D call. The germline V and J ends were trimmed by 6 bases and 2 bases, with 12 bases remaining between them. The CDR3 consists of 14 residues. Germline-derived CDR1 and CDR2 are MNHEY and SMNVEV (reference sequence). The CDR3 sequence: CASSPIGATDTQYF. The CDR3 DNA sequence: TGTGCCAGCAGCCCAATAGGCGCCACAGATACGCAGTATTTT.

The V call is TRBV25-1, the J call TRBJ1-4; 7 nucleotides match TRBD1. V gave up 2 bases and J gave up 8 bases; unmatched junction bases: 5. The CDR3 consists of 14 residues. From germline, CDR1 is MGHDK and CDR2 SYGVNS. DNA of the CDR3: TGTGCCAGCAGTGAAAGACAGGGACGCGAAAAACTGTTTTTT. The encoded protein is CASSERQGREKLFF.

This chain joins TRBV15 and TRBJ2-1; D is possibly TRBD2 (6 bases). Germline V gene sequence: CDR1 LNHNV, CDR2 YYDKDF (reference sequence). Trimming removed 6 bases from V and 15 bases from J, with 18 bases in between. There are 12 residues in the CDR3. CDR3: CATSYKPREVFF. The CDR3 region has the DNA TGTGCCACCAGTTACAAGCCCAGGGAGGTGTTCTTC.